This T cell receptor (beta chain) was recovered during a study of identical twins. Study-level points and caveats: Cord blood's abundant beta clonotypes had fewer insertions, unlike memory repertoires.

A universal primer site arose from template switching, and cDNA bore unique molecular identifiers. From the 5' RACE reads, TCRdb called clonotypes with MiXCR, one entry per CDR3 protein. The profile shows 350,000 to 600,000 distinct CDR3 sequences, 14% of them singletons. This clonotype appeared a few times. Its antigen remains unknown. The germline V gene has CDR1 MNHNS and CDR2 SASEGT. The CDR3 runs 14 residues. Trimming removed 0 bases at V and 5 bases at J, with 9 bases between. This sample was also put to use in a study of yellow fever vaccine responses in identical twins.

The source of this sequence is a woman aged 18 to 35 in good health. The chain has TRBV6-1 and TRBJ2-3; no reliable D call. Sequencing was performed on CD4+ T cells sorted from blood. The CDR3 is CASSEAGNLDTQYF. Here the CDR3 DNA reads TGTGCCAGCAGTGAAGCTGGTAACCTAGATACGCAGTATTTT.